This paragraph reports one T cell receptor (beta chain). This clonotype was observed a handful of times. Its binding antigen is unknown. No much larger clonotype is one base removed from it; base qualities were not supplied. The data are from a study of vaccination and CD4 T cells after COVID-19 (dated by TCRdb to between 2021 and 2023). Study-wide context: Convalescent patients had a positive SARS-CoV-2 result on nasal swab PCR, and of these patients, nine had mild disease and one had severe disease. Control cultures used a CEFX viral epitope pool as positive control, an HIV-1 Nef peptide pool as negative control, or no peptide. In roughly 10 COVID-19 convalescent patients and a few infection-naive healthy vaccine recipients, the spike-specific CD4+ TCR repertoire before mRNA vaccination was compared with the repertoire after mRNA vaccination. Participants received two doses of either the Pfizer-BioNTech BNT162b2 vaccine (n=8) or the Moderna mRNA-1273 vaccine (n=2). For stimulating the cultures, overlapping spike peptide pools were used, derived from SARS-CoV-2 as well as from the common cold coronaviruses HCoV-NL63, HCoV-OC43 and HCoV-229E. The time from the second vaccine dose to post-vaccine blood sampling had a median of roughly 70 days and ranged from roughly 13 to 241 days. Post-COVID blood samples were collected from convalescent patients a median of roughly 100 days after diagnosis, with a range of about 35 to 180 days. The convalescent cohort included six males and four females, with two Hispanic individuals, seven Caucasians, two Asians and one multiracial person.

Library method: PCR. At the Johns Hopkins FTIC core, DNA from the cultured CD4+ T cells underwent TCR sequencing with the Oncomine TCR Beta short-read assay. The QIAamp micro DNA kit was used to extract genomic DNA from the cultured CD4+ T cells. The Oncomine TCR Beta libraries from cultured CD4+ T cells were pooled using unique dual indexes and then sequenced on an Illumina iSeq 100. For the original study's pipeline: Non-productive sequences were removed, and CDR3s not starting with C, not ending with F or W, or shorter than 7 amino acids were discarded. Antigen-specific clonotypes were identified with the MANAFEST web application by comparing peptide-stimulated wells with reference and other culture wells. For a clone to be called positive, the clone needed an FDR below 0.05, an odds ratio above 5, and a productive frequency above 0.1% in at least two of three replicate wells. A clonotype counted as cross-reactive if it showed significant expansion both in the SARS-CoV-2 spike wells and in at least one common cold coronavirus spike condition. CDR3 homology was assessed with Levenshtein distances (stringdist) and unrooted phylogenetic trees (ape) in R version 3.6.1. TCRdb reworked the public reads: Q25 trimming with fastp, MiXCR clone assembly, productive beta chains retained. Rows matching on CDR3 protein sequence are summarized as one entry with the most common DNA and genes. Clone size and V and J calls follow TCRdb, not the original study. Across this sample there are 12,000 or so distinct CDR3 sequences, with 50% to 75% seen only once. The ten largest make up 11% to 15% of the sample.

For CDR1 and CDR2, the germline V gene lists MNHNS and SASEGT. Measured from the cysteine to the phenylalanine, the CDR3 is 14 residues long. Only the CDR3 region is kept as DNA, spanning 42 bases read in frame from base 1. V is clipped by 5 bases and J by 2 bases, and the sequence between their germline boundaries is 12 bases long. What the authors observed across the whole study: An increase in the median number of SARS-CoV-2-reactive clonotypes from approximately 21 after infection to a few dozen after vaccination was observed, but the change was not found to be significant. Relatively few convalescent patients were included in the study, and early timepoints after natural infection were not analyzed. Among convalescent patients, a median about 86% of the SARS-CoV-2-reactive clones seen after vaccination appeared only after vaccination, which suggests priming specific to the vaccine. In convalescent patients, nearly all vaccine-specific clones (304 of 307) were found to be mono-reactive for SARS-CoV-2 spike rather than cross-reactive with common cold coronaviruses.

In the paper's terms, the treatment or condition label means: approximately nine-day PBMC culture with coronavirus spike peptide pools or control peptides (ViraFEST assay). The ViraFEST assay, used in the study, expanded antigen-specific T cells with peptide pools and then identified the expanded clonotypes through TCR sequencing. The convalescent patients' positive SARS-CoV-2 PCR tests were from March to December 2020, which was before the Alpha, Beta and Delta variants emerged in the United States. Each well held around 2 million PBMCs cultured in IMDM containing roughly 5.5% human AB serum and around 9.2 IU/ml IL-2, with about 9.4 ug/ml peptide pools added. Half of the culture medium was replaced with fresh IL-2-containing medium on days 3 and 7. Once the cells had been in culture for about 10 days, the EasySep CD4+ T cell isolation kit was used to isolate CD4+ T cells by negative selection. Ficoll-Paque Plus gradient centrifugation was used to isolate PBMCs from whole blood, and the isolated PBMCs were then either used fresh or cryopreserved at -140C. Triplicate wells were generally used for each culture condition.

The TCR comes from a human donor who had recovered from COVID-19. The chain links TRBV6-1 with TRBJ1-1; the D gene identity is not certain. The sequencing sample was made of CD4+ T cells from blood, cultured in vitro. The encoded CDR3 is CASSLSHLNTEAFF. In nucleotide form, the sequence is TGTGCCAGCAGTCTGTCTCACTTAAACACTGAAGCTTTCTTT.